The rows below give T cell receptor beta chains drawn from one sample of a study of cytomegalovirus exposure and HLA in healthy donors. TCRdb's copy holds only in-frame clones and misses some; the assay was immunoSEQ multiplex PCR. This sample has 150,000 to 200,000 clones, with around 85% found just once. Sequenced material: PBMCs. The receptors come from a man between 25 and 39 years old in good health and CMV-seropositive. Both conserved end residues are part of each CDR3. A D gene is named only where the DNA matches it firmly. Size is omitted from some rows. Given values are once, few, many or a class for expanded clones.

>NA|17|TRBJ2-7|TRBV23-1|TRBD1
TGCGCCAGCAGTCTGGGACAGGGGCGAAAAAAATCCTACGAGCAGTACTTC
CASSLGQGRKKSYEQYF
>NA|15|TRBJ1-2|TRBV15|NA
TGTGCCACCAGCAGTTCCGGGGGGGTGAACTATGGCTACACCTTC
CATSSSGGVNYGYTF
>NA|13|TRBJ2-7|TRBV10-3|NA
TGTGCCGTTCGCGGGGACAGCTACTACGAGCAGTACTTC
CAVRGDSYYEQYF
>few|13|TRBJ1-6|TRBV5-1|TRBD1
TGCGCCAGCCGACAGGGTTGGGATTCACCCCTCCACTTT
CASRQGWDSPLHF
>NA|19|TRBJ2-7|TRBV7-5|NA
TGTGCCAGAAGCTTAAAAGCGGGGGGGCTGTCGGCTCGGGACTACGAGCAGTACTTC
CARSLKAGGLSARDYEQYF
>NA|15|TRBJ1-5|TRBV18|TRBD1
TGTGCCAGCTCACAATGGGACAGGGTAGATCAGCCCCAGCATTTT
CASSQWDRVDQPQHF
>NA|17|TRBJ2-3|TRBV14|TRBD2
TGTGCCAGCAGCCAAGTGTTAGCGGGCTCTAGCACAGATACGCAGTATTTT
CASSQVLAGSSTDTQYF
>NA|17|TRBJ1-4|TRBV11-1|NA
TGTGCCAGCAGCCCGAGGCGGTTCGGTACCGGTAATGAAAAACTGTTTTTT
CASSPRRFGTGNEKLFF
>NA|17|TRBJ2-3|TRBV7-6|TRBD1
TGTGCCAGCAGCTTCGGGTTTACAGGGGCCAATGGGGATACGCAGTATTTT
CASSFGFTGANGDTQYF
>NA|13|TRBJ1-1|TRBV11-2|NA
TGTGCCAGCAGCTCGACAGAGAACACTGAAGCTTTCTTT
CASSSTENTEAFF
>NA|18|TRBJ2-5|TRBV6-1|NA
TGTGCCAGCAGTGAAGAACTAGCCAGTTCGTTTCCACAAGAGACCCAGTACTTC
CASSEELASSFPQETQYF
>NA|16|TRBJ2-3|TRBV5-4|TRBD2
TGTGCCAGCAGCTGGGTAGCGGGGGGGGTCACAGATACGCAGTATTTT
CASSWVAGGVTDTQYF
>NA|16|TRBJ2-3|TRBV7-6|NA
TGTGCCAGCAGCTTATACGGCGGGGTCCTCCCAGATACGCAGTATTTT
CASSLYGGVLPDTQYF
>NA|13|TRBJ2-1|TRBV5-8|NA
TGTGCCAGCAGCTCCCGAACTAGGAATGAGCAGTTCTTC
CASSSRTRNEQFF
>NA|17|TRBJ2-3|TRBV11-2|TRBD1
TGTGCCAGCAGCTTTTCCGGGACAGGGTCGGGCGCAGATACGCAGTATTTT
CASSFSGTGSGADTQYF
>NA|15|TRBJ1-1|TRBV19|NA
TGTGCCAGTAGTATGACTCCAGGGTTGAACACTGAAGCTTTCTTT
CASSMTPGLNTEAFF
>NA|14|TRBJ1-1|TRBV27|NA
TGTGCCAGCAGTTCGGGACTCCTGAACACTGAAGCTTTCTTT
CASSSGLLNTEAFF
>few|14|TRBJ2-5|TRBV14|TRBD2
TGTGCCAGCAGCCCTGGGACTAGCTGGGCGACCCAGTACTTC
CASSPGTSWATQYF
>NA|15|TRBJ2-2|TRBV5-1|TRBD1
TGCGCCAGCAGAACGACAGGGGGGATCACCGGGGAGCTGTTTTTT
CASRTTGGITGELFF
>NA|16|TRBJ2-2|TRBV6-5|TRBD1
TGTGCCAGCAGTTTTACAGGGGGCGTGGGCACCGGGGAGCTGTTTTTT
CASSFTGGVGTGELFF
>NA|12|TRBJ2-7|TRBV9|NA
TGTGCCAGCAGCTTAGACGGCTACGAGCAGTACTTC
CASSLDGYEQYF
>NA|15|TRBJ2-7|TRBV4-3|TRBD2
TGCGCCAGCAGCCCTAGCGGGGGGGCGGCCTACGAGCAGTACTTC
CASSPSGGAAYEQYF
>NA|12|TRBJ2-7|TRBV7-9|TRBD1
TGTGCCAGCAGCCCAATCCGGGACAGGGTGGACTTC
CASSPIRDRVDF
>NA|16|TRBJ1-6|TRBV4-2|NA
TGTGCCAGCAGCCAAGATCGCGGCAGACTGAATTCACCCCTCCACTTT
CASSQDRGRLNSPLHF
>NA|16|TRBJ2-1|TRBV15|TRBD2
TGTGCCACCAGCAGAGATTGGACTAGCGGTGGCAATGAGCAGTTCTTC
CATSRDWTSGGNEQFF
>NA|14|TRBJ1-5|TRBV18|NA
TGTGCCAGCTCACCTAGACAGGCGGATCAGCCCCAGCATTTT
CASSPRQADQPQHF
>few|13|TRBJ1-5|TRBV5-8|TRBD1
TGTGCCAGCAGAGGGACAGGAGGGCAGCCCCAGCATTTT
CASRGTGGQPQHF
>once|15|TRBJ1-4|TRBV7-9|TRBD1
TGTGCCAGCAGCACCTACAGGGGTAGGAGGGAAAAACTGTTTTTT
CASSTYRGRREKLFF
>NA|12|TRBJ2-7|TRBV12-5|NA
TGTGCTAGTGGTTTGGCCCTCTACGAGCAGTACTTC
CASGLALYEQYF
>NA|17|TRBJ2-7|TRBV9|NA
TGTGCCAGCAGCGTGCGGGACGGCCGACAGAGCTCCTACGAGCAGTACTTC
CASSVRDGRQSSYEQYF
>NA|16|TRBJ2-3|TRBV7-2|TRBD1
TGTGCCAGCAGCTCCCGGGGGACAGGGATGGGAGATACGCAGTATTTT
CASSSRGTGMGDTQYF
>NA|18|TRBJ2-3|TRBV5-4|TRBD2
TGTGCCAGCAGCTTAAGTCTAGCGGGGGTTACTAGCACAGATACGCAGTATTTT
CASSLSLAGVTSTDTQYF
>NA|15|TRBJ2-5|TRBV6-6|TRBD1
TGTGCCAGCAGTATCCGACAGGGGCTACAAGAGACCCAGTACTTC
CASSIRQGLQETQYF
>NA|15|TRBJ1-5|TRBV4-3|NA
TGCGCCAGCAGCCAAGAGACAGGCAGCCAGGGGCCCCAGCATTTT
CASSQETGSQGPQHF
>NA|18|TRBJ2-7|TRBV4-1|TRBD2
TGCGCCAGCAGCCAGGGCCCGACTAGCGGGGACCCTCCCTACGAGCAGTACTTC
CASSQGPTSGDPPYEQYF
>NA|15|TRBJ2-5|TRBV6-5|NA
TGTGCCAGCAGTTACATGGGGGCAAAGGAAGAGACCCAGTACTTC
CASSYMGAKEETQYF
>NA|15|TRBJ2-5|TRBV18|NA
TGTGCCAGCTCACCGAATGGGGGGGCAAAAGAGACCCAGTACTTC
CASSPNGGAKETQYF
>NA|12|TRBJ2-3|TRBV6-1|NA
TGTGCCAGCACTGGGGGCCCAACAACCCAGTATTTT
CASTGGPTTQYF
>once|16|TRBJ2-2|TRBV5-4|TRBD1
TGTGCCAGCAGCTTCGGACAGGGGCCCTACACCGGGGAGCTGTTTTTT
CASSFGQGPYTGELFF
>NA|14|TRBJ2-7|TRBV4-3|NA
TGCGCCAGCAGCCAAGTTCGGGGGGCATACGAGCAGTACTTC
CASSQVRGAYEQYF
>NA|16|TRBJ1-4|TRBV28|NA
TGTGCCAGCAGTTTGTCAGGGGTAGGGACTAATGAAAAACTGTTTTTT
CASSLSGVGTNEKLFF
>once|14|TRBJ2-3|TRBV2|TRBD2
TGTGCCAGCACACTAGCGGGGGACACAGATACGCAGTATTTT
CASTLAGDTDTQYF